This T cell receptor (beta chain) came from a study of T cell repertoires in cytomegalovirus infection. The wider study: Based on public TCR beta signatures, there were indications of CMV infection and of a matching HLA type.

MiXCR, run by TCRdb on the reads, gives a single entry per CDR3 protein. Of about 400,000 distinct CDR3 sequences in the sample, about 35% were seen once. Points on this clonotype: Its antigen is unidentified.

V was cut by 5 bases and J by 0 bases, with 10 bases left in between. The CDR3 spans 14 residues. Germline CDR1 reads SGHVS; CDR2 reads FQNEAQ. This TCR was recovered from a human donor in good health (CMV status not recorded). Some clones in this sample may be carry-over from other donors' samples. This material consisted of cultured PBMCs, taken from culture after CMV antigen stimulation. The chain combines TRBV7-8 with TRBJ1-1, with D possibly TRBD1 on 6 matching bases. CDR3 coding DNA: TGTGCCAGCAGCCCCAGGGGAATGAACACTGAAGCTTTCTTT. This encodes CASSPRGMNTEAFF.